A single sample is the source of the 2 T cell receptor beta chains below, sequenced in a study of T cells after yellow fever vaccination. TCRdb itself ran the 5' RACE reads through MiXCR, one entry per CDR3 protein. The sample includes about 220,000 distinct CDR3 sequences, under 3.5% of them seen just once. This specimen was CD4+ T cells sorted from PBMCs, taken 10 days after the yellow fever booster vaccination. The receptor source for this set is a man aged 18 to 30 who received the YFV17D yellow fever vaccine.

The rearrangement joins TRBV11-2 to TRBJ2-7; TRBD1 is a possible D gene (5 bases). This CDR3 is 16 amino acids long. Germline values: CDR1 SGHAT, CDR2 FQNNGV. Trimming cost V 1 base and J 0 bases, with 13 bases left between them. The CDR3 reads CASSLGLGALSYEQYF. In DNA, the CDR3 is TGTGCCAGCAGCTTAGGCCTAGGGGCCCTCTCCTACGAGCAGTACTTC.

This clonotype was seen ten or more times. This chain uses TRBV6-5 with TRBJ2-7; D remains ambiguous. Trimming stripped 6 bases from V and 3 bases from J, with 12 bases between. Germline CDR1 MNHEY, CDR2 SVGAGI. CDR3 size: 13 residues. The CDR3 spells CASSRSGFYEQYV. The CDR3 bases are TGTGCCAGCAGCCGATCGGGTTTCTACGAGCAGTACGTC.